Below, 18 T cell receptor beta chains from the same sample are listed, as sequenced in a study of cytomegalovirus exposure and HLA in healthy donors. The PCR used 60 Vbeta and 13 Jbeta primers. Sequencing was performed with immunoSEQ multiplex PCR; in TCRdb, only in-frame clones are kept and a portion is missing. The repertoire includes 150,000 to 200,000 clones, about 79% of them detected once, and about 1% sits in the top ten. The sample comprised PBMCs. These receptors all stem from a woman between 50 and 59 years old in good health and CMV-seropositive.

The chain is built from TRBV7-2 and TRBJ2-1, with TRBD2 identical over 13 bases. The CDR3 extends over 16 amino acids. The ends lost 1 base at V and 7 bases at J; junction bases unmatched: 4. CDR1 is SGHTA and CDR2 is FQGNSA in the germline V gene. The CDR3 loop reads CASSLGGLAGRNEQFF. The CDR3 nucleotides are TGTGCCAGCAGCTTAGGGGGACTAGCGGGGAGGAATGAGCAGTTCTTC.

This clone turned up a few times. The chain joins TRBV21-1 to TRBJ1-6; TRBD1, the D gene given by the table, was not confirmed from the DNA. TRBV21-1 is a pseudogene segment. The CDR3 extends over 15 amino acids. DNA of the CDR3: TGTGCCAGCAACTTTGTGGACACGTATAATTCACCCCTCCACTTT. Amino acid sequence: CASNFVDTYNSPLHF.

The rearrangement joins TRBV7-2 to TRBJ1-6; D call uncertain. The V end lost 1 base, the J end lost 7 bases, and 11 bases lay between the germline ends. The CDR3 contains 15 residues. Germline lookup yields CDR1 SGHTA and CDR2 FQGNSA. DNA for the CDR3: TGTGCCAGCAGCTTAGGGCTTGGAGAGAATTCACCCCTCCACTTT. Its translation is CASSLGLGENSPLHF.

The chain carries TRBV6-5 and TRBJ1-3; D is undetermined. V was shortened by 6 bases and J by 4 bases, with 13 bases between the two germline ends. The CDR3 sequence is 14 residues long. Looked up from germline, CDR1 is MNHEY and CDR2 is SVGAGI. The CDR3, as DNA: TGTGCCAGCAGCCCCATCCGAGGGGGAAACACCATATATTTT. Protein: CASSPIRGGNTIYF.

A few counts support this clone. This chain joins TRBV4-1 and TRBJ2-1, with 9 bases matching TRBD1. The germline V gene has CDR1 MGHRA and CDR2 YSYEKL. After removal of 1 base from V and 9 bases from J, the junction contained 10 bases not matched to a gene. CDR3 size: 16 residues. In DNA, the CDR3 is TGCGCCAGCAGCCAAGCAGTAGGGACAGGGATTGGTGAGCAGTTCTTC. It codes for CASSQAVGTGIGEQFF.

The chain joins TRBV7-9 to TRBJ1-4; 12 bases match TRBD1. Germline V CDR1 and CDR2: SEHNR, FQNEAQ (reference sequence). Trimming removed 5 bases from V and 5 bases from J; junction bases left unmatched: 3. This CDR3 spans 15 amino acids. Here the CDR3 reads CASSPGTGGNEKLFF. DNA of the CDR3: TGTGCCAGCAGCCCCGGGACAGGGGGCAATGAAAAACTGTTTTTT.

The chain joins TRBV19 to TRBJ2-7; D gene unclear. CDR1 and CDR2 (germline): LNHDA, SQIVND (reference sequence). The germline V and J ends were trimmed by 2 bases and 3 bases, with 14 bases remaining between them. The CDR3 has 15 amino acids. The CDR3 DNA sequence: TGTGCCAGTAGTATAAGTCAAGGCGGCGGCTACGAGCAGTACTTC. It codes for CASSISQGGGYEQYF.

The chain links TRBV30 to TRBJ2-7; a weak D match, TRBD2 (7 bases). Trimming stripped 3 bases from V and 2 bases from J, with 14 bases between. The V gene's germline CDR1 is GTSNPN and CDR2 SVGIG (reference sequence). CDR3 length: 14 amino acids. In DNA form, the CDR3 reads TGTGCCTGGAGCCCGGGGGGCTCTACCTACGAGCAGTACTTC. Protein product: CAWSPGGSTYEQYF. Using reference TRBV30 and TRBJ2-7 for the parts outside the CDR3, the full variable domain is SQTIHQWPATLVQPVGSPLSLECTVEGTSNPNLYWYRQAAGRGLQLLFYSVGIGQISSEVPQNLSASRPQDRQFILSSKKLLLSDSGFYLCAWSPGGSTYEQYFGPGTRLTVT.

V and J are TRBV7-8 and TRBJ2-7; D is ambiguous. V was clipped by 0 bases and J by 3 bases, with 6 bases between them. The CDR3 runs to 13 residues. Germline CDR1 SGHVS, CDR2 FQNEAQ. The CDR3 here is CASSLAVLYEQYF. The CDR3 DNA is TGTGCCAGCAGCTTAGCGGTACTCTACGAGCAGTACTTC.

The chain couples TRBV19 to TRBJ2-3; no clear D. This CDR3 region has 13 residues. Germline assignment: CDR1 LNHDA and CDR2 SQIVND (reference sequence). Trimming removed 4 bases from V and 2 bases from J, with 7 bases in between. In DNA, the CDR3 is TGTGCCAGTAGTACTAGAATCACAGATACGCAGTATTTT. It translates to CASSTRITDTQYF.

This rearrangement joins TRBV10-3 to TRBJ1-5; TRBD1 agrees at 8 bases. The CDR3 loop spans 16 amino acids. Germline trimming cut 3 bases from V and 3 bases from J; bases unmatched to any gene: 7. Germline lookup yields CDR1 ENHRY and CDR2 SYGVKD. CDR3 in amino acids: CAISDRGQDSNQPQHF. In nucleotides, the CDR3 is TGTGCCATCAGTGATCGGGGACAGGATTCCAATCAGCCCCAGCATTTT.

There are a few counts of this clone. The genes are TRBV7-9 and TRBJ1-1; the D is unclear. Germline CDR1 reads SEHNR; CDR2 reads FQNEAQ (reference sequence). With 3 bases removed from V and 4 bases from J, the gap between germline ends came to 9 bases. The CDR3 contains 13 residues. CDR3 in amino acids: CASSFTESTEAFF. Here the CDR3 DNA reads TGTGCCAGCAGCTTTACAGAGAGCACTGAAGCTTTCTTT.

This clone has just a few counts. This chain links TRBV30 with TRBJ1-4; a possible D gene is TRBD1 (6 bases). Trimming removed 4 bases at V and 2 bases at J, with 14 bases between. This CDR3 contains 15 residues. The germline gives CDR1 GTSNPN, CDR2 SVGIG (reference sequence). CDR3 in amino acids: CAWNKNRVTNEKLFF. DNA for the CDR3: TGTGCCTGGAATAAGAACAGGGTGACTAATGAAAAACTGTTTTTT.

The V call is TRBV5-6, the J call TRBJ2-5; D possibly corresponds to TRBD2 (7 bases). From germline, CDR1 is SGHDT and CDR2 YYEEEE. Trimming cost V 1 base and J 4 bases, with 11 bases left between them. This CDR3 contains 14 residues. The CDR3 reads CASSLWGGAETQYF. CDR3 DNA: TGTGCCAGCAGCTTGTGGGGGGGGGCAGAGACCCAGTACTTC.

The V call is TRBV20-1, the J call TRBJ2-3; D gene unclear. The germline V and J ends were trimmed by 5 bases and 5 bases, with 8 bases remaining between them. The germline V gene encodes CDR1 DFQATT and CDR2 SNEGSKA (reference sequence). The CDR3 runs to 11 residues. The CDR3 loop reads CSALARDTQYF. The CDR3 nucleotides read TGCAGTGCTTTAGCAAGAGATACGCAGTATTTT.

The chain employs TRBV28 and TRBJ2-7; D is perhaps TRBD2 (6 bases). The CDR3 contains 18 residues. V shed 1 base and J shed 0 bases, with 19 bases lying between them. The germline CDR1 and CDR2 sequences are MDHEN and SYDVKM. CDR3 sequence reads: CASSLSLRSAGFSYEQYF. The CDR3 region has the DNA TGTGCCAGCAGTTTATCCCTACGTTCAGCGGGTTTCTCCTACGAGCAGTACTTC.

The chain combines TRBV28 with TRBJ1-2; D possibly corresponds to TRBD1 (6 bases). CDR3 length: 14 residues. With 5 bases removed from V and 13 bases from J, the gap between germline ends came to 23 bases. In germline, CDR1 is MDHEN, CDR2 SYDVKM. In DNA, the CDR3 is TGTGCCAGCAGTACACCACTATGGGACAAGGCCTTCACCTTC. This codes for CASSTPLWDKAFTF.

The CDR3 loop reads CASRKRPPDTQYF. CDR3 in DNA: TGTGCCAGCAGGAAGCGACCCCCTGATACGCAGTATTTT. The chain has TRBV6-5 and TRBJ2-3; D is ambiguous. V lost 6 bases and J 6 bases, leaving 13 bases between the germline ends. Germline V gene lookup returns CDR1 MNHEY and CDR2 SVGAGI. CDR3 length equals 13 residues.